One and the same sample provided the 28 T cell receptor beta chains below, sequenced in a study of blood T cell repertoires in COVID-19. Measured with immunoSEQ multiplex PCR; TCRdb has only the in-frame clones, and not every one. The table lists 240,000 or so clones, about three quarters of them singletons, with 2.5% to 4% in the top ten. The source material was peripheral blood. The receptor set was obtained from a woman aged 80 or older with acute or convalescent COVID-19.

This clone came up once. The chain carries TRBV3-1 (or the pseudogene TRBV3-2) and TRBJ1-5; 9 bases are a match to TRBD1. V lost 1 base to trimming and J lost 5 bases; unmatched junction nucleotides: 9. The germline gives CDR1 LGHDT, CDR2 YNNKEL (reference sequence). The CDR3 loop spans 17 amino acids. CDR3 in amino acids: CASSQVGRDRAYQPQHF. The CDR3 coding sequence is TGTGCCAGCAGCCAAGTAGGTCGGGACAGGGCTTATCAGCCCCAGCATTTT.

V usage is TRBV5-1 and J usage is TRBJ2-1, with D possibly TRBD2 on 6 matching bases. CDR1 and CDR2 from the germline V gene are SGHRS and YFSETQ. CDR3 length: 16 residues. Trimming stripped 4 bases from V and 8 bases from J, with 22 bases between. The CDR3 DNA sequence: TGCGCCAGCAGCCCGGGCGGGACCCTCGGAGGGGATGAGCAGTTCTTC. Translation: CASSPGGTLGGDEQFF.

The V and J genes are TRBV2 and TRBJ2-1; D unclear. V dropped 6 bases and J dropped 6 bases, with 12 bases sitting between them. The CDR3 totals 13 residues. Germline V lookup: CDR1 SNHLY, CDR2 FYNNEI. Here the CDR3 reads CASRLEIGNEQFF. CDR3 sequence (DNA): TGTGCCAGCAGGCTAGAAATCGGCAATGAGCAGTTCTTC.

The chain has TRBV4-3 and TRBJ1-3; 7 bases agree with TRBD1. This CDR3 region has 18 residues. Germline V gene sequence: CDR1 LGHNA, CDR2 YSLEER. Trimming at V came to 1 base and at J to 1 base, leaving 10 bases not matched to a gene. The CDR3 here is CASSQAPGTTGSGNTIYF. CDR3 sequence (DNA): TGCGCCAGCAGCCAAGCACCGGGGACGACAGGGTCTGGAAACACCATATATTTT.

This clone was seen once. The chain carries TRBV7-3 and TRBJ2-3; 9 positions match TRBD2. Germline-derived CDR1 and CDR2 are SGHTA and FQGTGA. V gave up 4 bases and J gave up 0 bases; unmatched junction bases: 8. This CDR3 has 17 residues. The CDR3 sequence: CASSSGLAPRSTDTQYF. In nucleotides, the CDR3 is TGTGCCAGCAGCTCGGGACTAGCTCCGAGGAGCACAGATACGCAGTATTTT. The complete variable domain, with remaining parts taken from reference TRBV7-3 and TRBJ2-3, reads GAGVSQTPSNKVTEKGKYVELRCDPISGHTALYWYRQSLGQGPEFLIYFQGTGAADDSGLPNDRFFAVRPEGSVSTLKIQRTERGDSAVYLCASSSGLAPRSTDTQYFGPGTRLTVL.

The chain couples TRBV5-4 to TRBJ2-2; 9 nucleotides line up with TRBD1. The CDR3 has 14 amino acids. Unmatched junction bases numbered 6, after V lost 6 bases and J lost 6 bases. The V gene's germline CDR1 is SGHNT and CDR2 YYREEE (reference sequence). The CDR3 reads CASNRRQGAGELFF. The DNA of the CDR3 is TGTGCCAGCAATAGAAGACAGGGGGCCGGGGAGCTGTTTTTT.

The rearrangement links TRBV11-2 to TRBJ2-5, with D maybe TRBD1 (6 bases). Germline V gene data show CDR1 as SGHAT and CDR2 as FQNNGV. CDR3 length equals 14 residues. The V and J ends lost 5 bases and 2 bases respectively, with 12 bases between them. CDR3 DNA: TGTGCCAGCAGCCCAACAGGGAATCAAGAGACCCAGTACTTC. The encoded protein is CASSPTGNQETQYF.

This clone came up a few times. The chain carries TRBV7-9 and TRBJ2-3, with D possibly being TRBD2 (6 bases). The CDR3 is 15 residues long. Trimming shortened V by 5 bases and J by 2 bases, and 14 bases separated the two germline ends. Germline CDR1 and CDR2: SEHNR and FQNEAQ (reference sequence). CDR3 sequence (DNA): TGTGCCAGCAGCGCCGACCGGGGGTCCACAGATACGCAGTATTTT. This translates into CASSADRGSTDTQYF.

The chain combines TRBV5-1 with TRBJ1-2; 8 bases map to TRBD1. The length of the CDR3 is 14 residues. From germline, CDR1 is SGHRS and CDR2 YFSETQ. V dropped 5 bases and J dropped 4; count of bases not matched to a gene: 7. The CDR3 region is CASSTGTGIYGYTF. The CDR3 bases are TGCGCCAGCAGTACGGGGACAGGTATCTATGGCTACACCTTC.

The DNA of the CDR3 is TGTGCCAGCAGCCCACAGCAAATTGGGACCCAGTACTTC. It codes for CASSPQQIGTQYF. The chain has TRBV7-2 and TRBJ2-5; no reliable D call. Per germline, CDR1 SGHTA and CDR2 FQGNSA. The CDR3 is 13 residues long. V gave up 5 bases and J gave up 7 bases, with 14 bases separating them. Full variable domain (remainder filled in from reference TRBV7-2 and TRBJ2-5): GAGVSQSPSNKVTEKGKDVELRCDPISGHTALYWYRQSLGQGLEFLIYFQGNSAPDKSGLPSDRFSAERTGGSVSTLTIQRTQQEDSAVYLCASSPQQIGTQYFGPGTRLLVL.

The CDR3 sequence is CASSRDRRRAFF. In DNA form, the CDR3 reads TGTGCCAGCAGCAGAGACAGGCGGAGAGCTTTCTTT. V is TRBV12-3 or TRBV12-4 and J is TRBJ1-1, with D perhaps TRBD1 (6 bases). Trimming removed 6 bases from V and 10 bases from J, with 15 bases in between. The CDR3 has 12 residues.

The table lists this clone with many counts. The CDR3 loop reads CASSSGGFGYTF. In nucleotides, the CDR3 is TGTGCCAGCAGCTCGGGGGGCTTTGGCTACACCTTC. The chain has TRBV7-2 and TRBJ1-2, with a possible D match to TRBD1 (6 bases). CDR1 is SGHTA, CDR2 FQGNSA, per germline. The CDR3 consists of 12 residues. Trimming left V 4 bases short and J 7 bases short, with 10 bases between.

This clone was seen only once. This chain connects TRBV5-1 to TRBJ1-6; 10 bases map to TRBD1. Per the germline V gene, CDR1 is SGHRS and CDR2 is YFSETQ. J was trimmed by 9 bases and V by 3 bases; bases with no gene match: 6. This CDR3 spans 15 amino acids. In DNA form, the CDR3 reads TGCGCCAGCAGCTCAACGACAGGGGGCTTTTCACCCCTCCACTTT. Its protein product is CASSSTTGGFSPLHF.

V and J are TRBV2 and TRBJ2-1; D might be TRBD2 (7 bases). The germline V and J ends were trimmed by 7 bases and 7 bases, with 11 bases remaining between them. This CDR3 comprises 12 residues. From germline, CDR1 is SNHLY and CDR2 FYNNEI. The CDR3 spells CASTGGGNEQFF. The CDR3 DNA follows: TGTGCCAGCACGGGGGGCGGGAATGAGCAGTTCTTC.

The V call is TRBV7-2, the J call TRBJ1-1; 9 nucleotides match TRBD1. CDR3 length: 15 amino acids. CDR1 is SGHTA, CDR2 FQGNSA, per germline. The trim removed 5 bases at V and 4 bases at J, leaving 8 bases unmatched. This chain's CDR3 is CASSPTGTGTTEAFF. For the CDR3, the DNA is TGTGCCAGCAGCCCAACCGGGACAGGGACCACTGAAGCTTTCTTT.

The rearrangement links TRBV11-1 to TRBJ2-7; 7 bases agree with TRBD1. Per the germline V gene, CDR1 is SGHAT and CDR2 is FQDESV (reference sequence). This CDR3 contains 15 residues. J lost 5 bases, V lost 1 base, and 8 bases had no gene match. The CDR3 DNA follows: TGTGCCAGCAGCTTAGAGAGGGGGCCAACCCACGAGCAGTACTTC. It encodes CASSLERGPTHEQYF.

This chain connects TRBV6-5 to TRBJ2-3; TRBD1 might be the D (6 bases). The CDR3 sequence is 15 residues long. The V end was cut by 5 bases, the J end by 3 bases, with 15 bases between. Germline V CDR1 and CDR2: MNHEY, SVGAGI. The CDR3 DNA reads as TGTGCCAGCAGTCTAGACAGGCTTGGTACAGATACGCAGTATTTT. It translates to CASSLDRLGTDTQYF.

The V gene is TRBV5-5, the J gene TRBJ2-5; TRBD2 aligns across 15 bases. Germline CDR1 reads SGHKS; CDR2 reads YYEKEE (reference sequence). With V trimmed by 4 bases and J by 5 bases, 3 bases remained unmatched. The CDR3 length is 15 residues. The CDR3 nucleotides are TGTGCCAGCAGCACCGGACTAGCGGGGGGGGAGACCCAGTACTTC. Translating gives CASSTGLAGGETQYF. Based on the CDR3 plus reference TRBV5-5 and TRBJ2-5, the full variable domain is DAGVTQSPTHLIKTRGQQVTLRCSPISGHKSVSWYQQVLGQGPQFIFQYYEKEERGRGNFPDRFSARQFPNYSSELNVNALLLGDSALYLCASSTGLAGGETQYFGPGTRLLVL.

V gene TRBV7-7 combines with J gene TRBJ2-1, with D perhaps matching TRBD2 (6 bases). The V gene's germline CDR1 is SSHAT and CDR2 FNYEAQ (reference sequence). This CDR3 is 14 amino acids long. Trimming pared 5 bases from V and 6 bases from J, leaving 14 bases between. The CDR3 DNA sequence: TGTGCCAGCAGCCCGGGGACTCCCCCCAATGAGCAGTTCTTC. It codes for CASSPGTPPNEQFF.

As concerns this clone: One end of the junction varies from germline; a read error may be responsible. The chain carries TRBV6-5 and TRBJ2-3; 7 nucleotides line up with TRBD2. Germline V gives CDR1 MNHEY, CDR2 SVGAGI. The length of the CDR3 is 12 residues. CDR3 loop: CTSGTSTDTQYF. The CDR3 DNA sequence: TGCACGAGCGGGACTAGCACAGATACGCAGTATTTT.

The CDR3 DNA reads TGTGCCATCACCTCTGCCAGGGATCAGCCCCAGCATTTT. As protein: CAITSARDQPQHF. The chain is built from TRBV10-3 and TRBJ1-5; possibly TRBD1 for D (5 bases). The CDR3 is 13 residues long. CDR1 ENHRY and CDR2 SYGVKD come from the germline V gene. Trimming shortened V by 7 bases and J by 5 bases, and 12 bases separated the two germline ends.

The rearrangement uses TRBV3-1 (or the pseudogene TRBV3-2) and TRBJ1-2; TRBD1 matches at 7 bases. Germline V gene lookup returns CDR1 LGHDT and CDR2 YNNKEL (reference sequence). The CDR3 is 14 residues long. V gave up 0 bases and J gave up 8 bases; unmatched junction bases: 6. The CDR3 is CASSQEDRVGGYTF. CDR3 sequence (DNA): TGTGCCAGCAGCCAAGAAGACAGGGTCGGGGGCTACACCTTC.

The V call is TRBV5-1, the J call TRBJ1-4; 10 positions match TRBD1. V lost 3 bases to trimming and J lost 7 bases; unmatched junction nucleotides: 6. Germline V gene sequence: CDR1 SGHRS, CDR2 YFSETQ. The CDR3 has 15 residues. CDR3 sequence reads: CASSSGQGGSEKLFF. The CDR3 nucleotides read TGCGCCAGCAGCTCCGGACAGGGGGGGAGTGAAAAACTGTTTTTT.

This sequence joins TRBV2 and TRBJ2-7, with D perhaps matching TRBD1 (6 bases). The V and J ends lost 6 bases and 2 bases respectively, with 11 bases between them. The length of the CDR3 is 13 residues. Germline loops: CDR1 SNHLY, CDR2 FYNNEI. The CDR3 sequence is CASSQTGAYEQYF. For the CDR3, the DNA is TGTGCCAGCAGCCAGACAGGAGCCTACGAGCAGTACTTC.

In its sample, this clone was seen a few times. This chain joins TRBV5-6 and TRBJ2-2; 7 bases map to TRBD1. The length of the CDR3 is 15 residues. J lost 2 bases, V lost 3 bases, and 4 bases had no gene match. Per germline, CDR1 SGHDT and CDR2 YYEEEE. The CDR3 sequence is CASSSGTANTGELFF. As DNA, the CDR3 is TGTGCCAGCAGCTCCGGGACAGCAAACACCGGGGAGCTGTTTTTT.

The V call is TRBV2, the J call TRBJ1-6, with no clear D. Germline assignment: CDR1 SNHLY and CDR2 FYNNEI. This CDR3 region has 14 residues. V was cut by 1 base and J by 9 bases, with 10 bases left in between. The CDR3 protein is CASSEGGLASPLHF. The CDR3 DNA follows: TGTGCCAGCAGTGAAGGAGGGTTGGCTTCACCCCTCCACTTT. Together with reference TRBV2 and TRBJ1-6, the CDR3 gives the full variable domain: EPEVTQTPSHQVTQMGQEVILRCVPISNHLYFYWYRQILGQKVEFLVSFYNNEISEKSEIFDDQFSVERPDGSNFTLKIRSTKLEDSAMYFCASSEGGLASPLHFGNGTRLTVT.

This sequence joins TRBV4-2 and TRBJ2-1, with 8 bases fitting TRBD2. The germline V gene has CDR1 LGHNA and CDR2 YNFKEQ. Germline trimming cut 2 bases from V and 3 bases from J; bases unmatched to any gene: 6. The CDR3 consists of 16 residues. The CDR3 nucleotides are TGTGCCAGCAGCCAATCGGCCAGCGGGAGCTACAATGAGCAGTTCTTC. Translating it yields CASSQSASGSYNEQFF.

The chain combines TRBV3-1 (or the pseudogene TRBV3-2) with TRBJ2-3; D possibly corresponds to TRBD2 (5 bases). The germline V gene encodes CDR1 LGHDT and CDR2 YNNKEL (reference sequence). The ends were cut back, 1 base at V and 2 bases at J, with 7 bases in the middle. The CDR3 sequence is 14 residues long. The CDR3 nucleotides are TGTGCCAGCAGCCAAGGACTAACCACAGATACGCAGTATTTT. Its translation is CASSQGLTTDTQYF.